A selection of T cell receptor beta chains follows, all from one sample in a study of shared clonotypes between healthy human individuals. Sequenced by immunoSEQ multiplex PCR; TCRdb stores in-frame clones only, minus some. The sample includes more than 1,200,000 clones, just under 99% of them seen just once. Material for sequencing was naive CD4+ T cells sorted from blood. All receptors derive from a man aged 25 to 45 in good health. Each CDR3 is given with its conserved first and last residue. A D gene is named only where the DNA matches it firmly. The size field is filled for only some rows; it gives once, few, many or a size class.

j_call clone_size v_call d_call cdr3_nt cdr3_aa
TRBJ1-5 - TRBV7-2 - TGTGCCAGCAGCTTAGGGCTGTACAATCAGCCCCAGCATTTT CASSLGLYNQPQHF
TRBJ2-7 - TRBV27 TRBD2 TGTGCCGCCACCCGGGGGGTTTGGTCCTACGAGCAGTACTTC CAATRGVWSYEQYF
TRBJ2-1 - TRBV5-4 - TGTGCCAGCAGCCCGGAACCGACACGAACAGCCAATGAGCAGTTCTTC CASSPEPTRTANEQFF
TRBJ1-1 - TRBV9 - TGTGCCAGCAGCCCCAGGACAGAGAACACTGAAGCTTTCTTT CASSPRTENTEAFF
TRBJ2-2 - TRBV7-2 - TGTGCCAGCAGCTTATGGAACTTGGCCGGGGAGCTGTTTTTT CASSLWNLAGELFF
TRBJ2-1 - TRBV5-1 TRBD1 TGCGCCAGCAGCTTGAGAGAGGGGGCCCATGAGCAGTTCTTC CASSLREGAHEQFF
TRBJ1-2 once TRBV6-5 - TGTGCCAGCAGTTCGTTGGGGGGCGAGAATGGCTACACCTTC CASSSLGGENGYTF
TRBJ2-7 - TRBV5-1 - TGCGCCAGCAGCTTGTATACGACAGGGGTTGGTAGCGGGAGCTCCTACGAGCAGTACTTC CASSLYTTGVGSGSSYEQYF
TRBJ2-1 - TRBV19 - TGTGCCAGTACCCCGGGGGGCCTAGGGAAGTACAATGAGCAGTTCTTC CASTPGGLGKYNEQFF
TRBJ2-7 - TRBV5-4 - TGTGCCAGCAGCTTGGGGCCCGGACGTTACGAGCAGTACTTC CASSLGPGRYEQYF
TRBJ2-5 few TRBV5-1 TRBD1 TGCGCCAGCAGCCGCTGGGGACAGGCAGTCCAAGAGACCCAGTACTTC CASSRWGQAVQETQYF
TRBJ2-7 - TRBV20-1 - TGCAGTGCTAGGGTTTCCTACGAGCAGTACTTC CSARVSYEQYF
TRBJ2-1 - TRBV5-1 TRBD2 TGCGCCAGCAGCTTAACTATAGCGGGAACAACCTACAATGAGCAGTTCTTC CASSLTIAGTTYNEQFF
TRBJ1-1 - TRBV20-1 - TGCAGTGCCAATGACAGATTTGAAGCTTTCTTT CSANDRFEAFF
TRBJ2-7 once TRBV11-2 - TGTGCCAGCAGCTTACCGGGAAGACTGGAGCAGTACTTC CASSLPGRLEQYF
TRBJ1-2 - TRBV19 - TGTGCCAGTAGTAATGGGGTTGGAGGCTACACCTTC CASSNGVGGYTF
TRBJ2-5 - TRBV11-2 - TGTGCCAGCAGCTTAAGCCCCCAAGAGACCCAGTACTTC CASSLSPQETQYF
TRBJ2-7 once TRBV2 TRBD2 TGTGCCTCCTACCGATCTAGCGGGAGGGCCGGGGAGCAGTACTTC CASYRSSGRAGEQYF